This T cell receptor (beta chain) was found in a study of blood T cell repertoires in COVID-19. The wider study: COVID-19 samples from acute and convalescent phases originated in the United States, Italy and Spain. Sample material is recorded as cDNA or gDNA derived from T cells, B-cell-depleted T cells, or PBMCs.

Original methodology: Reference gene primer amplification gave estimated nucleated cell counts. Method: immunoSEQ multiplex PCR; TCRdb's copy keeps in-frame clones and lacks some. V, J and clone size are taken as reported in that table, and D and trimming were inferred from the DNA itself. The data contain about 170,000 clones, approximately 85% of them seen just once; the ten biggest clones take up 6.9%. V trimming: 1 base; J trimming: 4 bases; junction bases outside the gene matches: 7. The germline CDR1 and CDR2 sequences are SGHDT and YYEEEE. The CDR3 is 15 residues long. This TCR was recovered from a man aged 80 or over with COVID-19, enrolled during active disease. The genes are TRBV5-6 and TRBJ2-5; 7 nucleotides line up with TRBD1. The sample taken for sequencing was peripheral blood. For the CDR3, the DNA is TGTGCCAGCAGCTTGATTGGGTCAGGGGGAGAGACCCAGTACTTC. It specifies CASSLIGSGGETQYF.